A single sample gave rise to the 25 T cell receptor beta chains below, sequenced in a study of cytomegalovirus exposure and HLA in healthy donors. The PCR employed 60 Vbeta primers together with 13 Jbeta primers. Sequencing used immunoSEQ multiplex PCR; TCRdb keeps in-frame clones, though not all of them. The sample yields 150,000 to 200,000 clones, 80% to 85% seen once. The sequencing sample was made of PBMCs. These receptors all come from a man aged 25 to 45 in good health and CMV-seronegative.

This chain uses TRBV6-5 with TRBJ2-1; D remains ambiguous. The CDR3 consists of 15 residues. V lost 2 bases and J 8 bases, leaving 16 bases between the germline ends. CDR1 MNHEY and CDR2 SVGAGI come from the germline V gene. CDR3 DNA sequence: TGTGCCAGCAGTTACCCCTCCGGGTACTTGTATGAGCAGTTCTTC. This sequence encodes CASSYPSGYLYEQFF.

The rearrangement links TRBV7-9 to TRBJ2-1; a possible D gene is TRBD2 (5 bases). The CDR3 extends over 15 amino acids. Deletions cut 1 base from V and 6 bases from J, with 13 bases between. Per the germline V gene, CDR1 is SEHNR and CDR2 is FQNEAQ (reference sequence). The CDR3 loop is CASSLGGLAGNEQFF. The CDR3, as DNA: TGTGCCAGCAGCTTAGGCGGCCTAGCTGGCAATGAGCAGTTCTTC.

The V gene is TRBV7-2, the J gene TRBJ2-2, with 9 bases identical to TRBD2. V shed 1 base and J 10 bases; nucleotides not matched to a gene: 7. CDR1 is SGHTA and CDR2 is FQGNSA in the germline V gene. CDR3 size: 15 residues. CDR3 residues: CASSLEAGGLAELFF. The DNA of the CDR3 is TGTGCCAGCAGCTTAGAAGCGGGAGGCCTTGCGGAGCTGTTTTTT.

The chain uses TRBV5-1 and TRBJ2-7, with 12 bases lining up with TRBD2. With V trimmed by 0 bases and J by 6 bases, 7 bases remained unmatched. The CDR3 has 16 amino acids. The germline gives CDR1 SGHRS, CDR2 YFSETQ. CDR3 nucleotides: TGCGCCAGCAGCTTGGCCGTGGGACTAGCGGGTAGCGAGCAGTACTTC. Protein: CASSLAVGLAGSEQYF.

The chain uses TRBV2 and TRBJ1-2; perhaps TRBD1 as D (6 bases). This CDR3 comprises 12 residues. Between the trimmed V and J ends, which lost 11 bases and 6 bases, there was a span of 16 bases. Germline assignment: CDR1 SNHLY and CDR2 FYNNEI. CDR3 region: CASRWGGNGYTF. Written as DNA, the CDR3 is TGTGCCTCGCGGTGGGGGGGCAATGGCTACACCTTC. Variable domain in full (rest from reference TRBV2 and TRBJ1-2): EPEVTQTPSHQVTQMGQEVILRCVPISNHLYFYWYRQILGQKVEFLVSFYNNEISEKSEIFDDQFSVERPDGSNFTLKIRSTKLEDSAMYFCASRWGGNGYTFGSGTRLTVV.

Concerning this clone: Other DNA sequences of this sample code for an identical CDR3. V gene TRBV5-1 combines with J gene TRBJ2-5; D perhaps matches TRBD1 (6 bases). V lost 0 bases and J lost 1, with 13 bases in between. The CDR3 spans 16 residues. From germline, CDR1 is SGHRS and CDR2 YFSETQ. CDR3 protein: CASSLGGQSFQETQYF. DNA for the CDR3: TGCGCCAGCAGCTTGGGCGGACAGTCTTTCCAAGAGACCCAGTACTTC. The full variable domain, in which reference TRBV5-1 and TRBJ2-5 provide the parts outside the CDR3, is KAGVTQTPRYLIKTRGQQVTLSCSPISGHRSVSWYQQTPGQGLQFLFEYFSETQRNKGNFPGRFSGRQFSNSRSEMNVSTLELGDSALYLCASSLGGQSFQETQYFGPGTRLLVL.

The genes are TRBV5-1 and TRBJ2-5; 8 bases are a match to TRBD1. CDR1 and CDR2 from the germline V gene are SGHRS and YFSETQ. The CDR3 totals 15 residues. J lost 3 bases, V lost 1 base, and 5 bases had no gene match. CDR3 amino acids: CASSLYYRGKETQYF. DNA for the CDR3: TGCGCCAGCAGCTTGTATTACAGGGGGAAAGAGACCCAGTACTTC. Full variable domain (outside the CDR3, taken from reference TRBV5-1 and TRBJ2-5): KAGVTQTPRYLIKTRGQQVTLSCSPISGHRSVSWYQQTPGQGLQFLFEYFSETQRNKGNFPGRFSGRQFSNSRSEMNVSTLELGDSALYLCASSLYYRGKETQYFGPGTRLLVL.

The CDR3 DNA sequence: TGTGCCAGTAGGGCCGGGACAGGGTTTGCAGAGCAGTTCTTC. This codes for CASRAGTGFAEQFF. The chain joins TRBV19 to TRBJ2-1, with 9 bases aligning to TRBD1. The germline gives CDR1 LNHDA, CDR2 SQIVND (reference sequence). This CDR3 has 14 residues. J gave up 10 bases and V 6 bases, and 10 bases lay outside the gene matches.

The chain links TRBV5-1 to TRBJ2-7; TRBD1 agrees at 9 bases. The CDR3 totals 15 residues. Trimming took 5 bases from V and 2 from J; bases not matched to a gene: 8. The germline V gene encodes CDR1 SGHRS and CDR2 YFSETQ. CDR3 loop: CASREPGQGPYEQYF. CDR3 nucleotides: TGCGCCAGCAGAGAACCGGGACAGGGTCCCTACGAGCAGTACTTC. Using reference TRBV5-1 and TRBJ2-7 for the parts outside the CDR3, the full variable domain is KAGVTQTPRYLIKTRGQQVTLSCSPISGHRSVSWYQQTPGQGLQFLFEYFSETQRNKGNFPGRFSGRQFSNSRSEMNVSTLELGDSALYLCASREPGQGPYEQYFGPGTRLTVT.

This sequence joins TRBV5-6 and TRBJ2-1, with 7 bases lining up with TRBD2. Germline assignment: CDR1 SGHDT and CDR2 YYEEEE. This CDR3 comprises 15 residues. With V trimmed by 4 bases and J by 5 bases, 9 bases remained unmatched. The CDR3 DNA sequence: TGTGCCAGCAGCATGATGGGGGGGACGGACAATGAGCAGTTCTTC. This codes for CASSMMGGTDNEQFF.

Only one count was recorded for this clone. CDR3 region: CASSLEREKLFF. CDR3 in DNA: TGTGCCAGCAGCTTAGAGAGGGAAAAACTGTTTTTT. The chain joins TRBV7-8 to TRBJ1-4; D is ambiguous. V dropped 1 base and J dropped 8 bases, with 5 bases sitting between them. The V gene's germline CDR1 is SGHVS and CDR2 FQNEAQ. There are 12 residues in the CDR3.

V usage is TRBV5-1 and J usage is TRBJ2-3; 9 bases agree with TRBD2. CDR3 length: 16 residues. Unmatched junction bases numbered 4, after V lost 0 bases and J lost 2 bases. From germline, CDR1 is SGHRS and CDR2 YFSETQ. The CDR3 nucleotides are TGCGCCAGCAGCTTGGGGTCTAGCGGGGACACAGATACGCAGTATTTT. Translation: CASSLGSSGDTDTQYF.

This rearrangement joins TRBV6-6 to TRBJ2-1; the match to TRBD1 covers 9 bases. Per germline, CDR1 MNHNY and CDR2 SVGAGI (reference sequence). J gave up 4 bases and V 6 bases, and 7 bases lay outside the gene matches. The CDR3 sequence is 15 residues long. The chain's CDR3 is CASSADRGIYNEQFF. CDR3 sequence (DNA): TGTGCCAGCAGCGCAGACAGGGGGATTTACAATGAGCAGTTCTTC.

The chain recombines TRBV18 with TRBJ1-6; D may be TRBD1 (5 bases). This CDR3 is built from 15 residues. Germline V gene lookup returns CDR1 KGHSH and CDR2 LQKENI. V shed 6 bases and J shed 10 bases, with 19 bases lying between them. Here the CDR3 DNA reads TGTGCCAGCTCCCAGACACAGCTCGGGGGGTCACCCCTCCACTTT. Translation gives CASSQTQLGGSPLHF.

The rearrangement links TRBV7-8 to TRBJ1-1; D unresolved. Germline loops: CDR1 SGHVS, CDR2 FQNEAQ. Between the trimmed V and J ends, which lost 5 bases and 0 bases, there was a span of 10 bases. The CDR3 extends over 14 amino acids. The CDR3 is CASSKEGMNTEAFF. DNA for the CDR3: TGTGCCAGCAGCAAGGAGGGAATGAACACTGAAGCTTTCTTT.

The V gene is TRBV5-1, the J gene TRBJ2-1; no definite D call. The V gene lost 8 bases and the J gene lost 1 base, with 7 bases spanning the gap. The V gene's germline CDR1 is SGHRS and CDR2 YFSETQ. The CDR3 totals 12 residues. The CDR3 coding sequence is TGCGCCAGTTTTTCATCCTACAATGAGCAGTTCTTC. It encodes CASFSSYNEQFF.

Only one count was recorded for this clone. The sample carries other DNA sequences with the same CDR3. This chain joins TRBV18 and TRBJ2-5; no firm D call. Trimming removed 3 bases from V and 2 bases from J, with 7 bases in between. The length of the CDR3 is 13 residues. Germline V lookup: CDR1 KGHSH, CDR2 LQKENI. The CDR3 nucleotides read TGTGCCAGCTCACCCCGACAACAAGAGACCCAGTACTTC. The encoded protein is CASSPRQQETQYF. The full variable domain, with the rest looked up from reference TRBV18 and TRBJ2-5, is NAGVMQNPRHLVRRRGQEARLRCSPMKGHSHVYWYRQLPEEGLKFMVYLQKENIIDESGMPKERFSAEFPKEGPSILRIQQVVRGDSAAYFCASSPRQQETQYFGPGTRLLVL.

DNA for the CDR3: TGCAGCGTTGAAGGCGGCAGGGGGTACGAGCAGTACTTC. This sequence encodes CSVEGGRGYEQYF. The rearrangement links TRBV29-1 to TRBJ2-7; 7 nucleotides line up with TRBD1. Per germline, CDR1 SQVTM and CDR2 ANQGSEA. CDR3 length: 13 amino acids. The ends lost 1 base at V and 4 bases at J; junction bases unmatched: 4.

The rearrangement links TRBV7-8 to TRBJ1-2; TRBD1 aligns across 11 bases. Germline CDR1 SGHVS, CDR2 FQNEAQ. The CDR3 sequence is 13 residues long. J lost 8 bases, V lost 5 bases, and 4 bases had no gene match. CDR3: CASSTGQGGGYTF. For the CDR3, the DNA is TGTGCCAGCAGCACGGGACAGGGGGGCGGCTACACCTTC.

The sample holds one count of this clone. CDR3 coding DNA: TGTGCCAGCAGTCGACAGGGGACGGGGTACGAGCAGTACTTC. Translation gives CASSRQGTGYEQYF. The chain is built from TRBV2 and TRBJ2-7; 8 bases match TRBD1. The CDR3 contains 14 residues. In germline, CDR1 is SNHLY, CDR2 FYNNEI. Unmatched junction bases numbered 7, after V lost 5 bases and J lost 4 bases.

The chain couples TRBV5-6 to TRBJ2-7; TRBD2 aligns across 12 bases. V trimming: 4 bases; J trimming: 6 bases; junction bases outside the gene matches: 8. This CDR3 has 15 amino acids. The V gene's germline CDR1 is SGHDT and CDR2 YYEEEE. CDR3 in DNA: TGTGCCAGCAGCGGTGGACTAGCGGGGATCCGCGAGCAGTACTTC. Protein: CASSGGLAGIREQYF. Using reference TRBV5-6 and TRBJ2-7 for the parts outside the CDR3, the full variable domain is DAGVTQSPTHLIKTRGQQVTLRCSPKSGHDTVSWYQQALGQGPQFIFQYYEEEERQRGNFPDRFSGHQFPNYSSELNVNALLLGDSALYLCASSGGLAGIREQYFGPGTRLTVT.

This clone was counted a single time. V gene TRBV23-1 combines with J gene TRBJ2-2; TRBD2 aligns across 9 bases. TRBV23-1 carries the ORF label, with uncertain function. The length of the CDR3 is 17 residues. The V gene end was trimmed by 4 bases and the J gene end by 3 bases; junction bases not matched to a gene: 9. CDR3 region: CASSRIPERGDTGELFF. CDR3 DNA: TGCGCCAGCAGTCGAATCCCCGAGCGGGGGGACACCGGGGAGCTGTTTTTT.

This chain uses TRBV19 with TRBJ1-2; tentative D call: TRBD1 (6 bases). The germline gives CDR1 LNHDA, CDR2 SQIVND (reference sequence). This CDR3 region has 13 residues. V was clipped by 6 bases and J by 5 bases, with 13 bases between them. The CDR3 protein is CASRVGARYGYTF. The DNA of the CDR3 is TGTGCCAGTAGGGTGGGGGCGCGGTATGGCTACACCTTC.

A few counts support this clone. This sequence joins TRBV11-1 and TRBJ2-7, with 12 bases matching TRBD1. The CDR3 spans 16 residues. The V and J ends lost 5 bases and 4 bases, in that order; junction bases with no gene match: 9. The germline CDR1 and CDR2 sequences are SGHAT and FQDESV (reference sequence). CDR3 nucleotides: TGTGCCAGCAGCGGGGACGGGACAGGGGGCAGTTACGAGCAGTACTTC. The encoded protein is CASSGDGTGGSYEQYF.

The CDR3 sequence: CASSEQPGLNEKLFF. CDR3 nucleotides: TGTGCCAGCAGTGAACAGCCGGGTCTTAATGAAAAACTGTTTTTT. V is TRBV6-1 and J is TRBJ1-4; D gene unclear. V was pared by 2 bases and J by 4 bases, with 11 bases between. The germline gives CDR1 MNHNS, CDR2 SASEGT. This CDR3 spans 15 amino acids.